This T cell receptor beta chain was recovered during a study of early T cells in non-severe SARS-CoV-2 infection. Overall study: Chains were unpaired, as sequencing was done on bulk RNA from unsorted whole blood.

Overall study findings and caveats: VDJdb matching, biased toward anti-spike CD8 responses, missed private and CD4 specificities.

This clonotype was seen many times. Its cognate antigen is unknown. This CDR3 contains 13 residues. Germline V CDR1 and CDR2: SQVTM, ANQGSEA. With V trimmed by 7 bases and J by 4 bases, 9 bases remained unmatched. Unique molecular identifiers were added to individual cDNA molecules. MiXCR was run by TCRdb on the 5' RACE reads, yielding one entry per CDR3 protein. The sample carries over 55,000 distinct CDR3 sequences, around 13% recorded once. The TCR comes from an adult who was a healthcare worker with PCR-confirmed SARS-CoV-2 infection or an uninfected control (not recorded which). This rearrangement joins TRBV29-1 to TRBJ1-2, with 7 bases lining up with TRBD1. The sequenced sample was whole blood. The CDR3, as DNA: TGCAGCGCAGTAGACAGGGTGCGCTATGGCTACACCTTC. Its translation: CSAVDRVRYGYTF.